This TCR beta chain was documented in a study of graft-versus-host responses after intestinal transplantation. Study in general: Anti-thymocyte globulin was used for induction in all recipients, who then took tacrolimus and steroids for roughly 3 years. Study outcomes and limitations: HvG clone declines early post-transplant were associated with peak circulating GvH levels. Marrow from the recipient contained GvH clones, some of which had appeared first in ileum or blood. When patients had graft-donor T cell macrochimerism, their allografts held high graft-versus-host to host-versus-graft clonal ratios.

Germline CDR1 MNHEY, CDR2 SMNVEV (reference sequence). The ends lost 0 bases at V and 10 bases at J; junction bases unmatched: 13. The CDR3 contains 17 residues. This table comes from immunoSEQ multiplex PCR, and its TCRdb copy is limited to in-frame clones, with some not included. Of about 40,000 clones in the sample, roughly nine tenths are singletons; the top ten hold about 2.1%. This clone was seen more than once but under ten times. Antigen: not known. V gene TRBV27 combines with J gene TRBJ2-1, with TRBD2 matching over 9 bases. This TCR was sampled from a human patient who received an intestinal transplant, so some T cells may come from the graft donor. Material: PBMCs, obtained approximately 320 days after intestinal transplant. Written as DNA, the CDR3 is TGTGCCAGCAGTTTATCCCGATGGTCTAGCGGGACCCCCGAGCAGTTCTTC. Protein sequence: CASSLSRWSSGTPEQFF.